This T cell receptor beta chain was documented in a study of blood T cell repertoires in COVID-19. About the research overall: Donors of Cohort 3 who recovered were those that had two negative PCRs, clearance, or symptom resolution.

This clone came up a few times. This CDR3 region has 17 residues. Germline V gene data show CDR1 as MGHRA and CDR2 as YSYEKL. V lost 0 bases to trimming and J lost 0 bases, with 14 bases between them. In the authors' workflow: Amplified reference gene primers provided the basis for estimating nucleated cell counts. Sequenced by immunoSEQ multiplex PCR; TCRdb stores in-frame clones only, minus some. That table supplies the V and J calls and clone size; D and trimming were determined from the DNA. Altogether around 200,000 clones are present, about 86% being singletons, with the ten largest covering over 3%. The participants were between about 18 and 100 years old and came from roughly 24 US areas. Researchers sorted participants into cohorts using their self-reported clinical history.

The clonotype comes from a woman between 50 and 59 years old in a cohort exposed to, infected with or recovered from COVID-19 (not recorded which). The chain links TRBV4-1 to TRBJ1-2; a possible D gene is TRBD1 (5 bases). Input material: PBMCs or T cells enriched from blood (not recorded which). CDR3 coding DNA: TGCGCCAGCAGCCAAGATTCGGTTACAGGCGCTAACTATGGCTACACCTTC. Translating gives CASSQDSVTGANYGYTF.